The 11 T cell receptor beta chains below were found in one sample sequenced in a study of blood T cell repertoires in COVID-19 (dated by TCRdb to the early 2020s). Library construction relied on the immunoSEQ multiplex PCR assay. TCRdb took over this immuneACCESS table, retaining in-frame rearrangements with V and J assigned. Such tables are incomplete; in checked studies, under half of the missing clones stem from an unresolved V gene, and the remainder is unexplained. The table for this sample lists 150,000 to 200,000 clones; approximately 85% of them were counted only once. The ten largest make up 6.5% to 7.5% of the sample. The specimen sequenced was peripheral blood. The receptor set was obtained from a man aged 80 or over with COVID-19, enrolled during active disease.

The V call is TRBV7-8, the J call TRBJ1-2, with D tentatively TRBD1 (5 bases). The CDR3 is 15 amino acids. Germline values: CDR1 SGHVS, CDR2 FQNEAQ. Trimming shortened V by 5 bases and J by 0 bases, and 13 bases separated the two germline ends. The CDR3 loop is CASSPRTPANYGYTF. CDR3 in DNA: TGTGCCAGCAGCCCTAGGACACCGGCTAACTATGGCTACACCTTC.

The chain links TRBV5-1 to TRBJ1-6; 9 nucleotides match TRBD1. Germline CDR1 reads SGHRS; CDR2 reads YFSETQ. This CDR3 has 15 amino acids. Trimming at V came to 0 bases and at J to 6 bases, leaving 1 base not matched to a gene. Written as DNA, the CDR3 is TGCGCCAGCAGCTTGGGGGGACAGGGTAATTCACCCCTCCACTTT. As protein: CASSLGGQGNSPLHF.

V and J are TRBV6-5 and TRBJ2-3; tentatively, D is TRBD1 (6 bases). The V end was cut by 6 bases, the J end by 0 bases, with 10 bases between. The CDR3 has 14 amino acids. Germline CDR1 MNHEY, CDR2 SVGAGI. As DNA, the CDR3 is TGTGCCAGCAGGCGACAGGTTAGCACAGATACGCAGTATTTT. This encodes CASRRQVSTDTQYF.

The chain employs TRBV6-5 and TRBJ1-4, with 11 bases identical to TRBD1. The CDR3 is 15 amino acids. Trimming cost V 6 bases and J 10 bases; bases outside gene matches: 10. CDR1 is MNHEY, CDR2 SVGAGI, per germline. The CDR3 loop is CASSVSDRGQGKLFF. The DNA of the CDR3 is TGTGCCAGCAGCGTCTCGGACAGGGGGCAGGGAAAACTGTTTTTT.

This rearrangement joins TRBV5-6 to TRBJ1-2; D is unclear. Trimming shortened V by 4 bases and J by 4 bases, and 14 bases separated the two germline ends. Germline CDR1 SGHDT, CDR2 YYEEEE. The CDR3 runs to 14 residues. CDR3 in amino acids: CASSPPGYGYGYTF. In DNA, the CDR3 is TGTGCCAGCAGCCCCCCCGGGTACGGCTATGGCTACACCTTC.

This rearrangement joins TRBV15 to TRBJ1-4, with D perhaps TRBD1 (5 bases). The length of the CDR3 is 14 residues. The V gene's germline CDR1 is LNHNV and CDR2 YYDKDF (reference sequence). Trimming pared 5 bases from V and 4 bases from J, leaving 11 bases between. The CDR3 loop is CATSLRGFNEKLFF. Written as DNA, the CDR3 is TGTGCCACCAGCCTCCGGGGGTTTAATGAAAAACTGTTTTTT. Using reference TRBV15 and TRBJ1-4 for the parts outside the CDR3, the full variable domain is DAMVIQNPRYQVTQFGKPVTLSCSQTLNHNVMYWYQQKSSQAPKLLFHYYDKDFNNEADTPDNFQSRRPNTSFCFLDIRSPGLGDTAMYLCATSLRGFNEKLFFGSGTQLSVL.

V gene TRBV4-2 combines with J gene TRBJ1-2; 9 bases match TRBD1. The CDR3 is 14 amino acids. Germline V gives CDR1 LGHNA, CDR2 YNFKEQ. V was clipped by 4 bases and J by 7 bases; unmatched bases: 7. The CDR3 is CASSLGTGRGGYTF. DNA for the CDR3: TGTGCCAGCAGCCTGGGGACAGGGCGAGGTGGCTACACCTTC.

The chain joins TRBV5-1 to TRBJ2-7; D may be TRBD1 (6 bases). Trimming pared 0 bases from V and 4 bases from J, leaving 14 bases between. This CDR3 is 15 amino acids long. CDR1 and CDR2 (germline): SGHRS, YFSETQ. Here the CDR3 DNA reads TGCGCCAGCAGCTTGGAGGCAGGGGACGGGTACGAGCAGTACTTC. Translated: CASSLEAGDGYEQYF.

The J gene is TRBJ1-4, the V gene TRBV11-2, with D perhaps TRBD1 (6 bases). The CDR3 runs 15 residues. Germline lookup yields CDR1 SGHAT and CDR2 FQNNGV. V lost 4 bases, J lost 3 bases, and 12 bases lay in between. CDR3 amino acids: CASSSAGTSNEKLFF. The CDR3 nucleotides read TGTGCCAGCAGCTCGGCCGGGACATCTAATGAAAAACTGTTTTTT.

The V and J genes are TRBV3-1 (or the pseudogene TRBV3-2) and TRBJ2-1, with D maybe TRBD2 (6 bases). Germline lookup yields CDR1 LGHDT and CDR2 YNNKEL (reference sequence). Deletions cut 0 bases from V and 4 bases from J, with 10 bases between. The CDR3 is 15 residues long. The CDR3 protein is CASSQDRGGYNEQFF. For the CDR3, the DNA is TGTGCCAGCAGCCAAGATAGGGGAGGATACAATGAGCAGTTCTTC.

The chain recombines TRBV5-1 with TRBJ1-6; 7 bases are a match to TRBD1. J gave up 7 bases and V 5 bases, and 6 bases lay outside the gene matches. The germline V gene has CDR1 SGHRS and CDR2 YFSETQ. The CDR3 is 14 amino acids. The CDR3 reads CASSYGTANSPLHF. The DNA of the CDR3 is TGCGCCAGCAGTTATGGGACAGCCAATTCACCCCTCCACTTT.